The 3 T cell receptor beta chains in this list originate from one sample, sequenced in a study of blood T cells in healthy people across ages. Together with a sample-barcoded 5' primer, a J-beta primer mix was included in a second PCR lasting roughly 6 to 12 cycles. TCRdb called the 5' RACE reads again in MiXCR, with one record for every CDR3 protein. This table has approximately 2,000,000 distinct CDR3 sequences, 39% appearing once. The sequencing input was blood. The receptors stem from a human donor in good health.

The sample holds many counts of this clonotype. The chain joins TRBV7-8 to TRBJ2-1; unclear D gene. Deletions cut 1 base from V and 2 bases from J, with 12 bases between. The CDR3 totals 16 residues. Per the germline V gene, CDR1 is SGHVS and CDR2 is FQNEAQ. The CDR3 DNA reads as TGTGCCAGCAGCTTAGGGCCAGGAGCCGCCTACAATGAGCAGTTCTTC. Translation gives CASSLGPGAAYNEQFF.

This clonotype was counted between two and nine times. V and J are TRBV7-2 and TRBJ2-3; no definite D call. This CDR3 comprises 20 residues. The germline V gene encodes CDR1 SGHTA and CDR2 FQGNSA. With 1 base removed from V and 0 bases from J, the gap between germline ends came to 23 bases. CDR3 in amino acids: CASSLGRRGLRTTSTDTQYF. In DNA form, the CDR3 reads TGTGCCAGCAGCTTAGGGAGACGTGGGCTGCGGACGACTAGCACAGATACGCAGTATTTT. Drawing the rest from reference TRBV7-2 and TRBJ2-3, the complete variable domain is GAGVSQSPSNKVTEKGKDVELRCDPISGHTALYWYRQSLGQGLEFLIYFQGNSAPDKSGLPSDRFSAERTGGSVSTLTIQRTQQEDSAVYLCASSLGRRGLRTTSTDTQYFGPGTRLTVL.

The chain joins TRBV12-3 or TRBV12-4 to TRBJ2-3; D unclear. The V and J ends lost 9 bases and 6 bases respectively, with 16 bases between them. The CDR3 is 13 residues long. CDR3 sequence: CASADSAEDTQYF. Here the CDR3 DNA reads TGTGCCAGTGCAGACTCTGCTGAGGATACGCAGTATTTT.